These 14 T cell receptor beta chains originate from one sample sequenced in a study of shared clonotypes between healthy human individuals. TCRdb's copy holds only in-frame clones and misses some; the assay was immunoSEQ multiplex PCR. Among about 470,000 clones listed, 75% to 85% were seen once. Sample: PBMCs. The source is a woman in her thirties or forties in good health. Some clones in this sample may be carry-over from other donors' samples.

This clone has more than one count but fewer than ten. This chain links TRBV6-1 with TRBJ2-5; tentative D call: TRBD2 (6 bases). The CDR3 sequence is 16 residues long. V gave up 4 bases and J gave up 1 base, with 16 bases separating them. Germline V gives CDR1 MNHNS, CDR2 SASEGT. CDR3 amino acids: CASSAEGWGGQETQYF. The CDR3, as DNA: TGTGCCAGCAGTGCCGAGGGGTGGGGAGGCCAAGAGACCCAGTACTTC.

The V and J genes are TRBV11-3 and TRBJ2-3, with D possibly matching TRBD2 (6 bases). V was trimmed by 5 bases and J by 2 bases, leaving 8 bases between them. Germline lookup yields CDR1 SGHNT and CDR2 YENEEA. The CDR3 consists of 13 residues. CDR3 in DNA: TGTGCCAGCAGCCGGAGGGACACAGATACGCAGTATTTT. Its protein product is CASSRRDTDTQYF.

This clone has a single count. V is TRBV6-5 and J is TRBJ1-4, with a tentative D call TRBD1 (5 bases). CDR3 length: 14 residues. V was shortened by 0 bases and J by 3 bases, with 5 bases between the two germline ends. Germline V CDR1 and CDR2: MNHEY, SVGAGI. The CDR3, as DNA: TGTGCCAGCAGTTACTCGGGGGCTAATGAAAAACTGTTTTTT. Translation gives CASSYSGANEKLFF.

V is TRBV10-3 and J is TRBJ2-6, with TRBD1 matching over 8 bases. J lost 2 bases, V lost 5 bases, and 5 bases had no gene match. Per the germline V gene, CDR1 is ENHRY and CDR2 is SYGVKD. The CDR3 consists of 16 residues. The CDR3 DNA is TGTGCCATCAGTAAGGACAGGGTTGCTGGGGCCAACGTCCTGACTTTC. Translation: CAISKDRVAGANVLTF.

This clone was seen once. Possible read error: a much larger clone is one base away. The chain employs TRBV7-6 and TRBJ2-5; no clear D gene. Per germline, CDR1 SGHVS and CDR2 FNYEAQ. V was shortened by 5 bases and J by 0 bases, with 4 bases between the two germline ends. The CDR3 loop spans 12 amino acids. CDR3 DNA: TGTGCCAGCAGCCCGTACCAAGAGACCCAGTACTTC. Protein product: CASSPYQETQYF.

Details on this clone: Other DNA sequences from this sample encode an identical CDR3 as well. The chain has TRBV5-1 and TRBJ2-7, with 11 bases identical to TRBD1. The junction had 1 base not matched to a gene; V was cut back by 2 bases and J by 3 bases. Germline V gene lookup returns CDR1 SGHRS and CDR2 YFSETQ. CDR3 length: 14 residues. CDR3 in amino acids: CASSLGTGGYEQYF. CDR3 DNA: TGCGCCAGCAGCTTAGGGACAGGGGGCTACGAGCAGTACTTC.

Only a few counts were recorded for this clone. The chain employs TRBV14 and TRBJ1-1, with TRBD1 matching 8 bases. J lost 1 base, V lost 6 bases, and 1 base had no gene match. The CDR3 loop spans 13 amino acids. Germline V gene data show CDR1 as SGHDN and CDR2 as FVKESK. The CDR3 DNA reads TGTGCCAGCAGGACAGGGGCGAACACTGAAGCTTTCTTT. Protein: CASRTGANTEAFF.

The chain couples TRBV20-1 to TRBJ2-2; D ambiguous. The V gene lost 3 bases and the J gene lost 1 base, with 0 bases spanning the gap. Germline V gene data show CDR1 as DFQATT and CDR2 as SNEGSKA (reference sequence). CDR3 size: 11 residues. In DNA form, the CDR3 reads TGCAGTGCTAGGAACACCGGGGAGCTGTTTTTT. Amino acid sequence: CSARNTGELFF.

V usage is TRBV2 and J usage is TRBJ2-2, with TRBD2 matching 7 bases. J gave up 3 bases and V 8 bases, and 9 bases lay outside the gene matches. CDR3 length: 15 residues. Germline V gene lookup returns CDR1 SNHLY and CDR2 FYNNEI. The CDR3: CASRAGLLYTGELFF. The CDR3 nucleotides are TGTGCCAGCCGGGCGGGACTACTTTACACCGGGGAGCTGTTTTTT.

This chain uses TRBV9 with TRBJ2-1; 13 bases fit TRBD2. This CDR3 has 16 amino acids. Germline values: CDR1 SGDLS, CDR2 YYNGEE. V shed 4 bases, J shed 4 bases, and the junction held 5 bases outside the gene matches. The CDR3 is CASSLGTSGKYNEQFF. Here the CDR3 DNA reads TGTGCCAGCAGCCTAGGGACTAGCGGGAAATACAATGAGCAGTTCTTC.

In its sample, this clone was seen a few times. This rearrangement joins TRBV19 to TRBJ1-2, with D possibly TRBD1 on 6 matching bases. Trimming removed 2 bases at V and 7 bases at J, with 11 bases between. Germline V CDR1 and CDR2: LNHDA, SQIVND (reference sequence). CDR3 length equals 13 residues. CDR3 protein: CASSIKGDGGYTF. For the CDR3, the DNA is TGTGCCAGTAGTATAAAGGGGGACGGTGGCTACACCTTC. Full variable domain (missing parts from reference TRBV19 and TRBJ1-2): DGGITQSPKYLFRKEGQNVTLSCEQNLNHDAMYWYRQDPGQGLRLIYYSQIVNDFQKGDIAEGYSVSREKKESFPLTVTSAQKNPTAFYLCASSIKGDGGYTFGSGTRLTVV.

The J gene is TRBJ2-5, the V gene TRBV11-2, with D unclear. The CDR3 has 12 amino acids. Germline-derived CDR1 and CDR2 are SGHAT and FQNNGV. The V end was cut by 1 base, the J end by 4 bases, with 4 bases between. CDR3 nucleotide sequence: TGTGCCAGCAGCTTAGTTTTAGAGACCCAGTACTTC. Its translation: CASSLVLETQYF.

This chain connects TRBV28 to TRBJ2-7; 8 bases agree with TRBD1. Germline CDR1 MDHEN, CDR2 SYDVKM. V was clipped by 7 bases and J by 6 bases; unmatched bases: 5. This CDR3 contains 12 residues. CDR3 nucleotides: TGTGCCAGCAATGACAGGGGCGGCGAGCAGTACTTC. Translating it yields CASNDRGGEQYF.

The chain has TRBV7-2 and TRBJ2-7, with unresolved D. V lost 5 bases, J lost 3 bases, and 14 bases lay in between. CDR1 and CDR2 from the germline V gene are SGHTA and FQGNSA. This CDR3 spans 14 amino acids. The CDR3 coding sequence is TGTGCCAGCAGCCCACAGAGAACCAGCTACGAGCAGTACTTC. Protein product: CASSPQRTSYEQYF.